This T cell receptor beta chain appears in the sequencing data of a study of technical replicates of blood from several donors. Sequencing was performed with immunoSEQ multiplex PCR; in TCRdb, only in-frame clones are kept and a portion is missing. The table includes around 98,000 clones, 90% to 97% detected once. The sample taken for sequencing was T cells isolated from PBMCs. This TCR was recovered from a human donor in good health.

The CDR3 DNA is TGCGCCAGCAGCGGACAGTACAATGAGCAGTTCTTC. Its protein is CASSGQYNEQFF. The rearrangement joins TRBV5-1 to TRBJ2-1; tentatively, D is TRBD1 (6 bases). V shed 4 bases and J shed 4 bases, with 6 bases lying between them. This CDR3 is 12 amino acids long. Germline CDR1 SGHRS, CDR2 YFSETQ.